This TCR beta chain appears in the sequencing data of a study of control samples from healthy donors and cancer patients. Clones were read by immunoSEQ multiplex PCR, and TCRdb kept only the in-frame ones, dropping some. The table has about 51,000 clones, around 90% seen once. V trimming: 6 bases; J trimming: 3 bases; junction bases outside the gene matches: 7. From germline, CDR1 is ENHRY and CDR2 SYGVKD. The CDR3 loop spans 15 amino acids. Sequencing input: PBMCs. The rearrangement joins TRBV10-3 to TRBJ1-1, with 10 bases lining up with TRBD1. The receptor's source is a middle-aged man with colorectal cancer. The CDR3 is CAISRLGTGDTEAFF. CDR3 DNA sequence: TGTGCCATCAGCCGACTGGGGACAGGGGACACTGAAGCTTTCTTT.